These 22 T cell receptor beta chains originate from one sample sequenced in a study of CD8 T cells in Susac syndrome. cDNA came from around 0.5 to 1 ug RNA primed by random hexamers. TCRdb re-called the immunoSEQ multiplex PCR reads with MiXCR, one entry per CDR3 protein. The profile shows a few hundred thousand distinct CDR3 sequences, roughly 92% of them singletons. Input material: CD8+ T cells from PBMCs. The receptors stem from a human donor with multiple sclerosis.

The chain employs TRBV19 and TRBJ1-4; D not resolved. CDR1 and CDR2 (germline): LNHDA, SQIVND (reference sequence). The germline V and J ends were trimmed by 11 bases and 0 bases, with 7 bases remaining between them. The CDR3 is made up of 12 amino acids. The chain's CDR3 is CACDATNEKLFF. Here the CDR3 DNA reads TGTGCCTGTGATGCAACTAATGAAAAACTGTTTTTT. Full variable domain (remainder filled in from reference TRBV19 and TRBJ1-4): DGGITQSPKYLFRKEGQNVTLSCEQNLNHDAMYWYRQDPGQGLRLIYYSQIVNDFQKGDIAEGYSVSREKKESFPLTVTSAQKNPTAFYLCACDATNEKLFFGSGTQLSVL.

The chain has TRBV19 and TRBJ1-1, with 9 bases matching TRBD1. V shed 4 bases and J 2 bases; nucleotides not matched to a gene: 5. The CDR3 runs 15 residues. Germline CDR1 reads LNHDA; CDR2 reads SQIVND (reference sequence). The CDR3 DNA follows: TGTGCCAGTAGTACTTGGACAGGGGCTAACACTGAAGCTTTCTTT. It translates to CASSTWTGANTEAFF. Drawing the rest from reference TRBV19 and TRBJ1-1, the complete variable domain is DGGITQSPKYLFRKEGQNVTLSCEQNLNHDAMYWYRQDPGQGLRLIYYSQIVNDFQKGDIAEGYSVSREKKESFPLTVTSAQKNPTAFYLCASSTWTGANTEAFFGQGTRLTVV.

This clonotype was picked up one time. The V gene is TRBV12-3 or TRBV12-4, the J gene TRBJ2-7; 8 nucleotides align to TRBD2. With V trimmed by 6 bases and J by 0 bases, 10 bases remained unmatched. This CDR3 is 16 amino acids long. For the CDR3, the DNA is TGTGCCAGCAGCCCGCTTGGACTAGCCACCTCCTACGAGCAGTACTTC. It specifies CASSPLGLATSYEQYF.

The J gene is TRBJ2-1, the V gene TRBV9; D remains unclear. The V gene lost 3 bases and the J gene lost 3 bases, with 7 bases spanning the gap. The germline V gene has CDR1 SGDLS and CDR2 YYNGEE. This CDR3 contains 13 residues. The DNA for the CDR3 is TGTGCCAGCAGCGGGACCCTCTACAATGAGCAGTTCTTC. Amino acid sequence: CASSGTLYNEQFF.

V gene TRBV10-3 combines with J gene TRBJ2-7, with no clear D. V was cut by 3 bases and J by 3 bases, with 6 bases left in between. Per the germline V gene, CDR1 is ENHRY and CDR2 is SYGVKD. The CDR3 spans 12 residues. The CDR3 DNA sequence: TGTGCCATCAGTGAAGTCAGCTACGAGCAGTACTTC. It encodes CAISEVSYEQYF.

The chain is built from TRBV19 and TRBJ1-5, with D maybe TRBD1 (5 bases). Trimming stripped 1 base from V and 6 bases from J, with 10 bases between. Germline assignment: CDR1 LNHDA and CDR2 SQIVND (reference sequence). The CDR3 contains 14 residues. Written as DNA, the CDR3 is TGTGCCAGTAGTATAGGGCAGGGCACTCAGCCCCAGCATTTT. Translating it yields CASSIGQGTQPQHF. The full variable domain, with the rest looked up from reference TRBV19 and TRBJ1-5, is DGGITQSPKYLFRKEGQNVTLSCEQNLNHDAMYWYRQDPGQGLRLIYYSQIVNDFQKGDIAEGYSVSREKKESFPLTVTSAQKNPTAFYLCASSIGQGTQPQHFGDGTRLSIL.

CDR3 sequence reads: CASSGIREEQYF. CDR3 nucleotides: TGTGCCAGCAGCGGGATAAGGGAGGAGCAGTACTTC. The chain combines TRBV9 with TRBJ2-7, with D perhaps matching TRBD2 (5 bases). This CDR3 spans 12 amino acids. In germline, CDR1 is SGDLS, CDR2 YYNGEE. V was clipped by 3 bases and J by 7 bases, with 11 bases between them.

This rearrangement joins TRBV12-3 or TRBV12-4 to TRBJ2-1, with 7 bases identical to TRBD2. The CDR3 is 14 amino acids. After removal of 6 bases from V and 5 bases from J, the junction contained 7 bases not matched to a gene. This chain's CDR3 is CASSRLAAHNEQFF. In DNA form, the CDR3 reads TGTGCCAGCAGCAGACTAGCAGCACACAATGAGCAGTTCTTC.

V and J are TRBV6-5 and TRBJ2-1, with no clear D. Trimming removed 5 bases from V and 6 bases from J, with 11 bases in between. Germline assignment: CDR1 MNHEY and CDR2 SVGAGI. The CDR3 covers 13 residues. The CDR3 DNA is TGTGCCAGCAGTGCCGACCCGCTCAATGAGCAGTTCTTC. Translation: CASSADPLNEQFF.

The chain joins TRBV13 to TRBJ2-1, with a tentative D call TRBD1 (6 bases). This CDR3 contains 14 residues. V gave up 1 base and J gave up 9 bases, with 13 bases separating them. The germline V gene encodes CDR1 PRHDT and CDR2 FYEKMQ (reference sequence). CDR3 sequence: CASSLVDRTGEQFF. The CDR3 DNA is TGTGCCAGCAGCTTAGTAGACAGGACCGGTGAGCAGTTCTTC.

V usage is TRBV9 and J usage is TRBJ1-2; maybe TRBD1 (5 bases). V was pared by 6 bases and J by 7 bases, with 16 bases between. The CDR3 extends over 13 amino acids. Germline V lookup: CDR1 SGDLS, CDR2 YYNGEE. CDR3 in DNA: TGTGCCAGCACCCCCGGGGGGTCTGGTGGCTACACCTTC. Translating gives CASTPGGSGGYTF.

The V gene is TRBV2, the J gene TRBJ2-1; no definite D call. Germline V lookup: CDR1 SNHLY, CDR2 FYNNEI. The CDR3 sequence is 15 residues long. V lost 3 bases to trimming and J lost 0 bases, with 9 bases between them. The DNA of the CDR3 is TGTGCCAGCAGTGACGGCTGGGGCTCCTACAATGAGCAGTTCTTC. This translates into CASSDGWGSYNEQFF. The whole variable domain, remainder taken from reference TRBV2 and TRBJ2-1, is EPEVTQTPSHQVTQMGQEVILRCVPISNHLYFYWYRQILGQKVEFLVSFYNNEISEKSEIFDDQFSVERPDGSNFTLKIRSTKLEDSAMYFCASSDGWGSYNEQFFGPGTRLTVL.

The chain couples TRBV11-2 to TRBJ2-7; 7 positions match TRBD1. The CDR3 has 16 residues. V lost 6 bases, J lost 5 bases, and 16 bases stayed unmatched. CDR1 is SGHAT, CDR2 FQNNGV, per germline. The CDR3 spells CASSPPASQGDDEQYF. Written as DNA, the CDR3 is TGTGCCAGCAGTCCCCCTGCGAGCCAGGGGGACGACGAGCAGTACTTC. Full variable domain (rest looked up from reference TRBV11-2 and TRBJ2-7): EAGVAQSPRYKIIEKRQSVAFWCNPISGHATLYWYQQILGQGPKLLIQFQNNGVVDDSQLPKDRFSAERLKGVDSTLKIQPAKLEDSAVYLCASSPPASQGDDEQYFGPGTRLTVT.

V and J are TRBV20-1 and TRBJ2-7; 7 nucleotides align to TRBD2. CDR3 size: 15 residues. The V and J ends lost 1 base and 1 base, in that order; junction bases with no gene match: 7. The germline CDR1 and CDR2 sequences are DFQATT and SNEGSKA (reference sequence). CDR3 nucleotide sequence: TGCAGTGCTAGAGGGGGAGCGGGGTGGTCCTACGAGCAGTACTTC. Translation: CSARGGAGWSYEQYF.

The V gene is TRBV12-3 or TRBV12-4, the J gene TRBJ1-2; D call uncertain. This CDR3 comprises 13 residues. V lost 6 bases, J lost 4 bases, and 12 bases lay in between. CDR3 in DNA: TGTGCCAGCAGCCCCGGTCGGGTCTATGGCTACACCTTC. It encodes CASSPGRVYGYTF.

This chain connects TRBV7-9 to TRBJ2-1; 9 nucleotides match TRBD1. Germline values: CDR1 SEHNR, CDR2 FQNEAQ (reference sequence). The CDR3 has 15 residues. V shed 2 bases and J 6 bases; nucleotides not matched to a gene: 5. For the CDR3, the DNA is TGTGCCAGCAGCTTAACAGGGGGCCTTCTCAATGAGCAGTTCTTC. It codes for CASSLTGGLLNEQFF.

The gene calls are TRBV7-8 and TRBJ1-1; D is possibly TRBD1 (5 bases). Trimming cost V 3 bases and J 6 bases, with 23 bases left between them. The CDR3 contains 17 residues. Per germline, CDR1 SGHVS and CDR2 FQNEAQ. Here the CDR3 reads CASSFLTVVDRGAEAFF. The CDR3 DNA sequence: TGTGCCAGCAGCTTCCTAACTGTAGTCGACCGGGGGGCTGAAGCTTTCTTT.

This sequence joins TRBV7-9 and TRBJ2-1, with unresolved D. The CDR3 is 14 residues long. V was pared by 4 bases and J by 7 bases, with 14 bases between. Germline CDR1 reads SEHNR; CDR2 reads FQNEAQ (reference sequence). The CDR3 sequence: CASSSDGEPNEQFF. The CDR3 nucleotides are TGTGCCAGCAGCTCCGACGGAGAGCCAAATGAGCAGTTCTTC.

The chain recombines TRBV7-9 with TRBJ1-2, with D tentatively TRBD1 (6 bases). With 8 bases removed from V and 4 bases from J, the gap between germline ends came to 20 bases. There are 15 residues in the CDR3. Germline-derived CDR1 and CDR2 are SEHNR and FQNEAQ (reference sequence). CDR3 amino acids: CASEASQGSTYGYTF. CDR3 sequence (DNA): TGTGCCAGCGAGGCATCGCAGGGGTCGACCTATGGCTACACCTTC. The variable domain in full, completed from reference TRBV7-9 and TRBJ1-2, reads DTGVSQNPRHKITKRGQNVTFRCDPISEHNRLYWYRQTLGQGPEFLTYFQNEAQLEKSRLLSDRFSAERPKGSFSTLEIQRTEQGDSAMYLCASEASQGSTYGYTFGSGTRLTVV.

This chain uses TRBV12-3 or TRBV12-4 with TRBJ2-2; D may be TRBD2 (6 bases). The V end lost 6 bases, the J end lost 3 bases, and 14 bases lay between the germline ends. The CDR3 consists of 15 residues. The CDR3: CASSHVGLDTGELFF. The CDR3 nucleotides read TGTGCCAGCAGCCACGTGGGACTCGACACCGGGGAGCTGTTTTTT.

The rearrangement links TRBV29-1 to TRBJ2-1; D is uncertain. Trimming pared 4 bases from V and 4 bases from J, leaving 8 bases between. Germline lookup yields CDR1 SQVTM and CDR2 ANQGSEA. The CDR3 is made up of 12 amino acids. CDR3 bases: TGCAGCGTTGTGATTGGATACAATGAGCAGTTCTTC. Translating it yields CSVVIGYNEQFF.

The chain uses TRBV10-2 and TRBJ2-1, with TRBD2 matching over 8 bases. The CDR3 has 15 residues. Germline trimming cut 6 bases from V and 4 bases from J; bases unmatched to any gene: 8. CDR1 is WSHSY and CDR2 is SAAADI in the germline V gene. This CDR3 reads CASRLAGSVYNEQFF. CDR3 bases: TGCGCCAGCAGATTAGCGGGATCAGTTTACAATGAGCAGTTCTTC.